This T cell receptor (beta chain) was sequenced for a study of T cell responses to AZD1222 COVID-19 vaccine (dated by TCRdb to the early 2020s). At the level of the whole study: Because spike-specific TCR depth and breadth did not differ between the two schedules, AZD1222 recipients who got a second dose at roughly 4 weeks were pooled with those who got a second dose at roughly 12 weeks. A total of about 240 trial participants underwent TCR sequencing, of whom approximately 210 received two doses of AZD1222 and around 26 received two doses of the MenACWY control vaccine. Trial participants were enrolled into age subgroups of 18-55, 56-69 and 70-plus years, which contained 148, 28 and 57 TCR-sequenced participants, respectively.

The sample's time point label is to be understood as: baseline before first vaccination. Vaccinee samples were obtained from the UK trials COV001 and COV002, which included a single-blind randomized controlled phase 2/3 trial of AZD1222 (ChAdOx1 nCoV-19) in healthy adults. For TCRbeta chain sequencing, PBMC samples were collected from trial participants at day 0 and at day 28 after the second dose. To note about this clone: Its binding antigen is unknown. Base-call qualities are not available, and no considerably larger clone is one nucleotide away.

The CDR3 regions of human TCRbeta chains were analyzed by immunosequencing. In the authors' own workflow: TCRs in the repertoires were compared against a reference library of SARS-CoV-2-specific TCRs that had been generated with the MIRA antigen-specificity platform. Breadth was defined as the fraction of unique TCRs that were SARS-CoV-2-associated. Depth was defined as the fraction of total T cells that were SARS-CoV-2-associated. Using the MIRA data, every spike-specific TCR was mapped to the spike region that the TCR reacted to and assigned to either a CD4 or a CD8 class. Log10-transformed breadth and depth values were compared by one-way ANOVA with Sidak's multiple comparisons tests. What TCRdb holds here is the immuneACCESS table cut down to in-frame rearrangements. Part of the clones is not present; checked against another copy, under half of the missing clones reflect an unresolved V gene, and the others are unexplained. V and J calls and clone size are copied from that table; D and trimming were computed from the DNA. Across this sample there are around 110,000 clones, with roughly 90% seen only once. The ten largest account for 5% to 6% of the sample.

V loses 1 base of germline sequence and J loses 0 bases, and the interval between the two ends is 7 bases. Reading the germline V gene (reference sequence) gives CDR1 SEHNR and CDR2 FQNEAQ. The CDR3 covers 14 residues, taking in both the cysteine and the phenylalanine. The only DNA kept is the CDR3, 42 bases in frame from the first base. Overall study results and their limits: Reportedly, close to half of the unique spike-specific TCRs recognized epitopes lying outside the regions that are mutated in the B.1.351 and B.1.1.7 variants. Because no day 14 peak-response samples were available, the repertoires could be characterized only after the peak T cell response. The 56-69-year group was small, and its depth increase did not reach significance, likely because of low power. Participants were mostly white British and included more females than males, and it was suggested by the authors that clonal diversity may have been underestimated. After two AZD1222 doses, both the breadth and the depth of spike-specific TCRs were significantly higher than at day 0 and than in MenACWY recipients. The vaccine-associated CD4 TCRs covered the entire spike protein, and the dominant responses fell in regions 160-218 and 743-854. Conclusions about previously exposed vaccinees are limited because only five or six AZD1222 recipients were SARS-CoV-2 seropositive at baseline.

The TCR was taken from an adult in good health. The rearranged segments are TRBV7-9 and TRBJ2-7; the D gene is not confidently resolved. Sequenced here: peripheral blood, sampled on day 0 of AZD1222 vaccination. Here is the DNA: TGTGCCAGCAGCTTAGAGGGAAGCTCCTACGAGCAGTACTTC. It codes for CASSLEGSSYEQYF.